The 9 T cell receptor beta chains presented below share a single source sample, sequenced in a study of patients and donors after allogeneic stem cell transplantation. TCRdb itself ran the RT-PCR reads through MiXCR, one entry per CDR3 protein. Of about 960,000 distinct CDR3 sequences detected, roughly 18% appear once; the ten largest clones hold around 5.5%. Material for sequencing was blood, either unsorted or a sorted T cell fraction (not recorded which). These receptors were obtained from a human donor who was either an allogeneic HSCT recipient or a stem cell or donor lymphocyte infusion donor (not recorded which). It is not recorded whose cells these are; they may come from a transplant donor.

This clonotype was seen a handful of times. CDR3 in amino acids: CASSQDSGNTEAFF. CDR3 in DNA: TGCGCCAGCAGCCAAGATTCAGGGAACACTGAAGCTTTCTTT. The V call is TRBV4-3, the J call TRBJ1-1; D not resolved. The germline gives CDR1 LGHNA, CDR2 YSLEER. CDR3 length equals 14 residues. Trimming took off 0 bases at V and 1 base at J, with 6 bases between the two ends.

This clonotype occurred many times. The rearrangement joins TRBV5-1 to TRBJ2-7; 8 nucleotides align to TRBD2. J lost 2 bases, V lost 7 bases, and 8 bases had no gene match. CDR3 length: 14 amino acids. The V gene's germline CDR1 is SGHRS and CDR2 YFSETQ. Here the CDR3 reads CASCGGTPPYEQYF. Here the CDR3 DNA reads TGCGCCAGCTGCGGGGGGACTCCGCCCTACGAGCAGTACTTC.

This clonotype was counted only a few times. The chain combines TRBV7-2 with TRBJ2-4, with D maybe TRBD2 (7 bases). Deletions cut 5 bases from V and 0 bases from J, with 14 bases between. There are 16 residues in the CDR3. Germline-derived CDR1 and CDR2 are SGHTA and FQGNSA. The CDR3 bases are TGTGCCAGCAGCGTAAGGGGGGGGCTAGCCAAAAACATTCAGTACTTC. The encoded protein is CASSVRGGLAKNIQYF.

This clonotype was counted a few times. The rearrangement uses TRBV4-3 and TRBJ2-2; the D is unclear. Germline V lookup: CDR1 LGHNA, CDR2 YSLEER. V was trimmed by 1 base and J by 5 bases, leaving 14 bases between them. This CDR3 has 16 residues. CDR3 residues: CASSQGQPVGTGELFF. As DNA, the CDR3 is TGCGCCAGCAGCCAAGGGCAGCCTGTGGGAACCGGGGAGCTGTTTTTT.

The chain has TRBV7-2 and TRBJ1-4; TRBD1 aligns across 7 bases. J gave up 8 bases and V 5 bases, and 11 bases lay outside the gene matches. The germline V gene encodes CDR1 SGHTA and CDR2 FQGNSA. The CDR3 spans 15 residues. In DNA, the CDR3 is TGTGCCAGCAGCCCTCAGGAGGGGGCGCGGGAAAAACTGTTTTTT. It translates to CASSPQEGAREKLFF.

This clonotype was detected a few times. The chain uses TRBV12-3 or TRBV12-4 and TRBJ1-1; 7 bases agree with TRBD1. The CDR3 totals 16 residues. Trimming at V came to 6 bases and at J to 0 bases, leaving 10 bases not matched to a gene. The DNA of the CDR3 is TGTGCCAGCAGCCTGACAGGGCGAGAAATGAACACTGAAGCTTTCTTT. Translated: CASSLTGREMNTEAFF.

This clonotype was seen a handful of times. The chain recombines TRBV7-2 with TRBJ2-3, with a tentative D call TRBD2 (6 bases). CDR1 is SGHTA, CDR2 FQGNSA, per germline. Trimming shortened V by 3 bases and J by 1 base, and 8 bases separated the two germline ends. This CDR3 region has 14 residues. The CDR3 region has the DNA TGTGCCAGCAGCTTTCCTAGCGGCACAGATACGCAGTATTTT. As protein: CASSFPSGTDTQYF. The whole variable domain, remainder taken from reference TRBV7-2 and TRBJ2-3, is GAGVSQSPSNKVTEKGKDVELRCDPISGHTALYWYRQSLGQGLEFLIYFQGNSAPDKSGLPSDRFSAERTGGSVSTLTIQRTQQEDSAVYLCASSFPSGTDTQYFGPGTRLTVL.

The table lists this clonotype with a few counts. The chain carries TRBV12-3 or TRBV12-4 and TRBJ1-2; D gene uncertain. Trimming took off 7 bases at V and 8 bases at J, with 20 bases between the two ends. The CDR3 loop spans 14 amino acids. CDR3 nucleotide sequence: TGTGCCAGCAATTCTGTACCAGCCAGGTCGGGCTACACCTTC. This translates into CASNSVPARSGYTF.

The chain carries TRBV12-3 or TRBV12-4 and TRBJ2-3, with unresolved D. V gave up 6 bases and J gave up 0 bases, with 7 bases separating them. This CDR3 is built from 13 residues. This chain's CDR3 is CASRLTSTDTQYF. CDR3 in DNA: TGTGCCAGCAGATTGACTAGCACAGATACGCAGTATTTT.